This TCR beta chain was sequenced in a study of CD8+CD57+ T cells in acquired aplastic anemia. Profiling that covered TCR beta VDJ and CDR3 relied on genomic DNA as its template. Via MiXCR, TCRdb re-called the reads, giving one row per CDR3 protein. Of 150,000 to 200,000 distinct CDR3 sequences listed, 47% are singletons. Sequencing was done on patients that had shown CD8+CD57+ cell expansion by flow cytometry. Among the patients, all had severe acquired aplastic anemia. At the time of blood sampling, patients had not yet received any therapy. Study-wide points: The study identified roughly 31 CD8+ CDR3 sequences shared by patients and controls.

This clonotype was detected only a few times. The antigen remains unidentified. The V gene's germline CDR1 is SGHVS and CDR2 FNYEAQ. There are 13 residues in the CDR3. V was shortened by 3 bases and J by 2 bases, with 8 bases between the two germline ends. This TCR was sampled from a human donor with aplastic anemia. V gene TRBV7-6 combines with J gene TRBJ2-7, with D perhaps TRBD1 (6 bases). The source material was sorted CD4+, CD8+, or CD8+CD57+ T cells (not recorded which) from PBMCs. CDR3 region: CASSFGGAYEQYF. Written as DNA, the CDR3 is TGTGCCAGCAGCTTTGGGGGCGCCTACGAGCAGTACTTC.